The clone carrying this T cell receptor beta chain was seen a few times. The antigen is undetermined. Unique molecular identifiers were used in preparing the TCRbeta library. Via MiXCR, TCRdb re-called the PCR reads, giving one row per CDR3 protein. In the table there are around 440,000 distinct CDR3 sequences, 15% to 20% of which are singletons. The data originate from a study of T-cell reconstitution after alpha-beta-depleted transplantation in children. General observations from the study: Reports say that about two months after transplant, the alpha-beta T cells came out of several hundred graft clones that had expanded.

CDR1 is MDHEN, CDR2 SYDVKM, per germline. With 3 bases clipped from V and 7 bases from J, the junction kept 8 bases outside the gene matches. This CDR3 contains 17 residues. The V gene is TRBV28, the J gene TRBJ2-1, with 14 bases lining up with TRBD2. Sequenced material: PBMCs, mostly from graft donor cells, taken 360 days after TCRalphabeta/CD19-depleted stem cell transplant. The receptor was derived from a boy less than two years old who had a stem cell transplant for Wiskott-Aldrich syndrome, so the T cells may come from the graft donor. CDR3 sequence: CASSFPSTSGGANEQFF. CDR3 DNA: TGTGCCAGCAGTTTTCCGTCGACTAGCGGGGGGGCAAATGAGCAGTTCTTC.